The rows below give T cell receptor beta chains drawn from one sample of a study of somatic mutations in cytotoxic T cells in rheumatoid arthritis. Repertoires were generated with immunoSEQ multiplex PCR, while TCRdb's copy carries only in-frame clones and drops some. The data show about 2,200 clones, more than 60% seen once. The sample was CD8+ T cells sorted from blood. All receptors derive from a man between 65 and 85 years old with rheumatoid arthritis. The CDR3 runs from the conserved cysteine through the conserved F or W. The order of the fields is D gene, V gene, CDR3 length, clone size, J gene, CDR3 DNA, CDR3 protein. A D gene is named only where the DNA matches it firmly. Expanded clones get a size class; other rows say once, few or many, or leave the size out.

TRBD1,TRBV5-4,15,.,TRBJ2-5,TGTGCCAGCAGCTTGGGAGACAGGGGATTGGAGACCCAGTACTTC,CASSLGDRGLETQYF
TRBD1,TRBV4-1,15,.,TRBJ1-5,TGCGCCAGCAGCCTACAGGGGGCCCCGAATCAGCCCCAGCATTTT,CASSLQGAPNQPQHF
TRBD1,TRBV12-5,13,.,TRBJ1-2,TGTGCTAGTGGTCCCGGACAGGGCTATGGCTACACCTTC,CASGPGQGYGYTF
.,TRBV5-1,11,.,TRBJ1-1,TGCGCCAGCAGCTCGACAGGAGAAGCTTTCTTT,CASSSTGEAFF
.,TRBV11-2,15,few,TRBJ1-1,TGTGCCAGCAGCGCACGCTTGGGGGCCGGCACTGAAGCTTTCTTT,CASSARLGAGTEAFF
TRBD1,TRBV11-3,13,.,TRBJ2-2,TGTGCCAGCAGGGGGACAGGGCCCGGGGAGCTGTTTTTT,CASRGTGPGELFF
.,TRBV7-8,14,few,TRBJ2-1,TGTGCCAGCAGCTTAGTCGGAGACTACAATGAGCAGTTCTTC,CASSLVGDYNEQFF
TRBD1,TRBV28,15,.,TRBJ2-2,TGTGCCACTAGTACCGGGACAGGGGGCGTCGGGGAGCTGTTTTTT,CATSTGTGGVGELFF
TRBD1,TRBV6-4,15,.,TRBJ2-3,TGTGCCAGCAGTGAAGGGACAGGGAGTACAGATACGCAGTATTTT,CASSEGTGSTDTQYF
.,TRBV9,15,.,TRBJ1-4,TGTGCCAGCAGCGTAGGAGGACATAACTCCGAAAAACTGTTTTTT,CASSVGGHNSEKLFF
TRBD1,TRBV18,13,.,TRBJ2-7,TGTGCCAGCTCATCAGACAGGGTCTACGAGCAGTACTTC,CASSSDRVYEQYF
TRBD2,TRBV29-1,14,.,TRBJ2-1,TGCAGCGTTGTAGCGGGGAATACCTACAATGAGCAGTTCTTC,CSVVAGNTYNEQFF
TRBD1,TRBV5-1,15,.,TRBJ2-1,TGCGCCAGCAGCCGTGGCACAGGGGGTCACAATGAGCAGTTCTTC,CASSRGTGGHNEQFF
TRBD1,TRBV29-1,14,.,TRBJ2-1,TGCAGCGCTCGACAGGGAGTCTCCTACAATGAGCAGTTCTTC,CSARQGVSYNEQFF
.,TRBV9,14,once,TRBJ1-5,TGTGCCAGCAGCGCCCAGGGGATTAATCAGCCCCAGCATTTT,CASSAQGINQPQHF
.,TRBV6-5,14,.,TRBJ1-2,TGTGCCAGCAGTTACGCGACAGGTACCTATGGCTACACCTTC,CASSYATGTYGYTF
TRBD2,TRBV27,16,.,TRBJ2-3,TGTGCCAGCAGTCCCGGACTAGGCGAGTGGCCAGATACGCAGTATTTT,CASSPGLGEWPDTQYF
TRBD2,TRBV6-5,15,.,TRBJ2-7,TGTGCCAGCAGTGGATCTAGCGGGAGTAACGACGAGCAGTACTTC,CASSGSSGSNDEQYF
.,TRBV7-2,12,.,TRBJ2-7,TGTGCCAGCAGCTTAGGCGCCCCCGAGCAGTACTTC,CASSLGAPEQYF
TRBD1,TRBV15,15,.,TRBJ1-1,TGTGCCACCAGCAGAGCCCGACAGGGGAGCATCGAAGCTTTCTTT,CATSRARQGSIEAFF
TRBD1,TRBV4-1,15,.,TRBJ2-7,TGCGCCAGCAGCCAAGGATGGACAGGGGACTACGAGCAGTACTTC,CASSQGWTGDYEQYF
.,TRBV7-9,15,.,TRBJ2-4,TGTGCCAGCAGCTTACCAGGGGGAGGTAAAAACATTCAGTACTTC,CASSLPGGGKNIQYF
TRBD2,TRBV27,13,.,TRBJ2-2,TGTGCCAGCAGTTTATTCGGGAGGGGGGAGCTGTTTTTT,CASSLFGRGELFF
.,TRBV7-9,12,once,TRBJ1-1,TGTGCCAGCAGCTCCACGGACACTGAAGCTTTCTTT,CASSSTDTEAFF
.,TRBV6-1,12,.,TRBJ2-1,TGTGCCAGCAGGGACTTTCACAATGAGCAGTTCTTC,CASRDFHNEQFF
.,TRBV5-8,11,few,TRBJ2-1,TGTGCCAGCAGCTGGGGCCATGAGCAGTTCTTC,CASSWGHEQFF
.,TRBV10-1,13,.,TRBJ2-7,TGCGCCAGCAGCCCACTGCCCGGGGACGAGCAGTACTTC,CASSPLPGDEQYF
.,TRBV4-2,15,.,TRBJ2-7,TGTGCCAGCAGCCAAGAGGTCGACAACTCCTACGAGCAGTACTTC,CASSQEVDNSYEQYF
.,TRBV9,13,.,TRBJ2-7,TGTGCCAGCAGCGTACTGCAGGGCGGCGAGCAGTACTTC,CASSVLQGGEQYF
TRBD2,TRBV6-1,18,.,TRBJ2-5,TGTGCCAGCAGTGAATATAGCGGGAGGGCCTGGATAAAAGAGACCCAGTACTTC,CASSEYSGRAWIKETQYF
.,TRBV10-2,14,.,TRBJ1-1,TGCGCCAGCAGTGAGGGACAGAGAAACACTGAAGCTTTCTTT,CASSEGQRNTEAFF
TRBD2,TRBV27,15,.,TRBJ2-5,TGTGCCAGCAGTTTATCGGGAGGGTTTGGAGAGACCCAGTACTTC,CASSLSGGFGETQYF
.,TRBV5-6,13,.,TRBJ2-7,TGTGCCAGCAGTATCGGGAGCTCCTACGAGCAGTACTTC,CASSIGSSYEQYF
.,TRBV7-9,17,.,TRBJ2-3,TGTGCCAGCAGCTCCGCCTGGGGCGGGATCGATGGAGATACGCAGTATTTT,CASSSAWGGIDGDTQYF
.,TRBV19,15,few,TRBJ2-1,TGTGCCAGTAGTATAGCGGGGAGCTCCTACAATGAGCAGTTCTTC,CASSIAGSSYNEQFF
.,TRBV6-1,17,.,TRBJ1-5,TGTGCCAGCAGTGATCCGAGTCGGATCGAGGGCAATCAGCCCCAGCATTTT,CASSDPSRIEGNQPQHF
.,TRBV5-4,14,once,TRBJ2-3,TGTGCCAGCAGCTTGCAGGGAAGCACAGATACGCAGTATTTT,CASSLQGSTDTQYF
.,TRBV9,16,.,TRBJ2-1,TGTGCCAGCAGCACCGAGGGACTCCCCGCCAGGAATGAGCAGTTCTTC,CASSTEGLPARNEQFF
.,TRBV4-1,14,.,TRBJ1-2,TGCGCCAGCAGCCAAGCAGGATCTAACTATGGCTACACCTTC,CASSQAGSNYGYTF
.,TRBV7-9,19,.,TRBJ2-7,TGTGCCAGCAGCTTAGCGGGACAAATCGGCTGGAACCAACCCTACGAGCAGTACTTC,CASSLAGQIGWNQPYEQYF
.,TRBV7-8,12,.,TRBJ2-7,TGTGCCAGCAGCTTAGGACAGTACGAGCAGTACTTC,CASSLGQYEQYF
.,TRBV11-2,15,.,TRBJ2-4,TGTGCCAGCAGCTTAGGCTCGGGTCACAAAAACATTCAGTACTTC,CASSLGSGHKNIQYF
.,TRBV14,13,.,TRBJ1-2,TGTGCCAGCAGGGGGTGGGGAGAAGACGGCTACACCTTC,CASRGWGEDGYTF
TRBD2,TRBV7-9,15,.,TRBJ2-3,TGTGCCAGCAGCACTCAGCGGGGGGGGCCAGATACGCAGTATTTT,CASSTQRGGPDTQYF
.,TRBV6-5,12,.,TRBJ1-1,TGTGCCAGCAGTTACTCAGGAGCTGAAGCTTTCTTT,CASSYSGAEAFF
.,TRBV18,14,.,TRBJ2-7,TGTGCCAGCTCACCAACCGTCGGGGAGTACGAGCAGTACTTC,CASSPTVGEYEQYF
.,TRBV9,13,.,TRBJ2-7,TGTGCCAGCAGCGCCGCAGGTTTCGACGAGCAGTACTTC,CASSAAGFDEQYF
.,TRBV19,12,.,TRBJ1-6,TGTGCCAGTAGTATAGGGGCCTCACCCCTCCACTTT,CASSIGASPLHF
.,TRBV29-1,14,once,TRBJ2-2,TGCAGCGTTGGAACCGTTCCCGGGGGCGGGGAGCTGTTTTTT,CSVGTVPGGGELFF
.,TRBV6-5,12,.,TRBJ2-5,TGTGCCAGCACCCAAAGCGGAGAGACCCAGTACTTC,CASTQSGETQYF
.,TRBV5-5,14,.,TRBJ1-5,TGTGCCAGCAGCGTGCAGTATAGCAATCAGCCCCAGCATTTT,CASSVQYSNQPQHF
.,TRBV19,16,.,TRBJ2-7,TGTGCCAGTAGTATAGATTCGACACATTCTGGCGACGAGCAGTACTTC,CASSIDSTHSGDEQYF
TRBD1,TRBV5-1,14,.,TRBJ2-7,TGCGCCAGCAGACCGCGCAGGGGGTCCTACGAGCAGTACTTC,CASRPRRGSYEQYF
.,TRBV13,13,.,TRBJ2-1,TGTGCCAGCAGCTCCGGGGAGGCTCGTGAGCAGTTCTTC,CASSSGEAREQFF
TRBD2,TRBV7-9,15,.,TRBJ2-5,TGTGCCAGCAGTTTTAGCGGGGCAATGCAAGAGACCCAGTACTTC,CASSFSGAMQETQYF
TRBD1,TRBV28,14,.,TRBJ1-5,TGTGCCAGCAGACAGACAGGGAGTAATCAGCCCCAGCATTTT,CASRQTGSNQPQHF
.,TRBV2,13,.,TRBJ2-7,TGTGCCAGCACGGGGTCAGGCTCCTACGAGCAGTACTTC,CASTGSGSYEQYF
TRBD2,TRBV19,15,.,TRBJ2-3,TGTGCCAGTAGTATTATCGGGGGGACCACAGATACGCAGTATTTT,CASSIIGGTTDTQYF
.,TRBV4-1,13,.,TRBJ1-1,TGCGCCAGCAGCAAGTTAGCGAACACTGAAGCTTTCTTT,CASSKLANTEAFF